This T cell receptor (beta chain) was recovered during a study of cytomegalovirus exposure and HLA in healthy donors. Points on this clone: Its antigen remains unidentified.

The PCR used 60 Vbeta and 13 Jbeta primers. Sequencing used immunoSEQ multiplex PCR; TCRdb keeps in-frame clones, though not all of them. The sample contains around 120,000 clones, over 70% of which appear only once. The CDR3 runs 16 residues. V lost 1 base and J 0 bases, leaving 12 bases between the germline ends. Germline loops: CDR1 SGHVS, CDR2 FNYEAQ. Overall study results and limits: A few V segments could not be told apart, such as TRBV6-2 and TRBV6-3, and were left out. An analysis done earlier found most TCR beta V segments productive about 87% or about 30% of the time.

The TCR was taken from a female donor in good health and CMV-seropositive. The rearrangement links TRBV7-6 to TRBJ1-1; D might be TRBD1 (6 bases). Sequencing used PBMCs. The CDR3 sequence is CASSLVSAGVNTEAFF. CDR3 nucleotide sequence: TGTGCCAGCAGCTTAGTCAGTGCAGGGGTGAACACTGAAGCTTTCTTT.